This is a list of T cell receptor beta chains from one sample in a study of blood T cell repertoires in COVID-19. The assay was immunoSEQ multiplex PCR, and TCRdb's table has in-frame clones only and misses some. The sample shows 81,000 or so clones, about 88% of them seen only once. The specimen was peripheral blood. These receptors came from a man aged 65-85 years with active or convalescent COVID-19. Both conserved end residues are part of each CDR3. The D gene is left open where the match is weak. Clone size appears in some rows only: once, few, many, or a class for an expanded clone.

j_gene | d_gene | v_gene | abundance | CDR3nt | CDR3aa
TRBJ2-2 | TRBD2 | TRBV28 | - | TGTGCCAGCAGTTTCGGAGGGGCGGGGACTAGGTACACCGGGGAGCTGTTTTTT | CASSFGGAGTRYTGELFF
TRBJ1-6 | - | TRBV7-8 | - | TGTGCCAGCAGCTTAGCCGTAAATTCACCCCTCCACTTT | CASSLAVNSPLHF
TRBJ1-1 | TRBD1 | TRBV4-3 | - | TGCGCCAGCAGCCACGGGACAGGGGTTATGAACACTGAAGCTTTCTTT | CASSHGTGVMNTEAFF
TRBJ2-7 | - | TRBV18 | - | TGTGCCAGCTCACCTTCGGGCGAGCAGTACTTC | CASSPSGEQYF
TRBJ2-2 | TRBD1 | TRBV29-1 | once | TGCAGCGTTGGACAGGGGGCCTACACCGGGGAGCTGTTTTTT | CSVGQGAYTGELFF
TRBJ2-7 | TRBD2 | TRBV7-3 | - | TGTGCCAGCAGCTTAATGGTAGCGGGCTCCTACGAGCAGTACTTC | CASSLMVAGSYEQYF
TRBJ2-6 | - | TRBV29-1 | - | TGCAGCGTTTCATTTGGGGCCAACGTCCTGACTTTC | CSVSFGANVLTF
TRBJ1-4 | TRBD1 | TRBV9 | - | TGTGCCAGCAGCGTAGATGACAGGGGATTTGGAAAACTGTTTTTT | CASSVDDRGFGKLFF
TRBJ2-7 | TRBD1 | TRBV6-5 | - | TGTGCCAGCAGCACGCAGGGGGCGAGGTACTACGAGCAGTACTTC | CASSTQGARYYEQYF
TRBJ1-3 | TRBD1 | TRBV28 | - | TGTGCCAGCAGTTCCGGGACAGGGGTCGGAAACACCATATATTTT | CASSSGTGVGNTIYF
TRBJ2-3 | TRBD2 | TRBV29-1 | - | TGCAGCGTTGAAGATGAATTAATGTTCTCGGGACTACTCACAGATACGCAGTATTTT | CSVEDELMFSGLLTDTQYF
TRBJ1-5 | - | TRBV6-5 | - | TGTGCCAGCAGGGACAGACGCAATCAGCCCCAGCATTTT | CASRDRRNQPQHF
TRBJ2-3 | - | TRBV5-1 | - | TGCGCCAGCACCCTCGGGGAGCCCACAGATACGCAGTATTTT | CASTLGEPTDTQYF
TRBJ2-5 | TRBD1 | TRBV9 | - | TGTGCCAGCAGCGTAGCAGGGGGTGGAATGACCCAGTACTTC | CASSVAGGGMTQYF
TRBJ1-2 | TRBD1 | TRBV19 | once | TGTGCCAGTAGTCCCTATGGCCTCCAGGGGGATGGTGGCTACACCTTC | CASSPYGLQGDGGYTF
TRBJ1-2 | TRBD1 | TRBV9 | - | TGTGCCAGCAGCTCAGGACAGGCAGACTATGGCTACACCTTC | CASSSGQADYGYTF
TRBJ1-4 | TRBD1 | TRBV28 | few | TGTGCCAGCAGTCCCCGGACAGGGGTGAATGAAAAACTGTTTTTT | CASSPRTGVNEKLFF
TRBJ1-6 | TRBD1 | TRBV27 | - | TGTGCCAGCACTTCGGGACAGGCGAACAATTCACCCCTCCACTTT | CASTSGQANNSPLHF
TRBJ2-7 | - | TRBV7-9 | - | TGTGCCAGCAGCCGACCCGGGACACCTGACGAGCAGTACTTC | CASSRPGTPDEQYF
TRBJ2-1 | TRBD2 | TRBV29-1 | few | TGCAGCGTTGGGAGCGGGGGGGGCGATGAGCAGTTCTTC | CSVGSGGGDEQFF
TRBJ2-7 | TRBD1 | TRBV6-5 | - | TGTGCCAGCAGTTACTTGGGACAGGGGGTTTACGAGCAGTACTTC | CASSYLGQGVYEQYF
TRBJ2-5 | - | TRBV29-1 | - | TGCAGCGTGCGCCACCCGACAGACCAAGAGACCCAGTACTTC | CSVRHPTDQETQYF